This T cell receptor (beta chain) was captured in a study of control samples from healthy donors and cancer patients. Generated by immunoSEQ multiplex PCR, the TCRdb table keeps only in-frame clones and is missing some. Among over 200,000 clones listed, around 79% were seen once. Germline V gives CDR1 SGHRS, CDR2 YFSETQ. There are 13 residues in the CDR3. V lost 0 bases to trimming and J lost 0 bases, with 4 bases between them. This TCR was recovered from a woman aged 55-70 years with lung cancer. The chain employs TRBV5-1 and TRBJ2-7; D is undetermined. What was sequenced was PBMCs. The CDR3 protein is CASSLAVSYEQYF. The CDR3 DNA is TGCGCCAGCAGCTTGGCCGTCTCCTACGAGCAGTACTTC.